The entry below describes one T cell receptor beta chain. The antigen remains unidentified. A second PCR, run for about 6 to 11 cycles, used a sample-barcoded 5' primer plus a J-beta primer mix. Each CDR3 protein is one row after TCRdb ran MiXCR on the 5' RACE reads. The sample lists roughly 800,000 distinct CDR3 sequences, 20% to 30% occurring once. The CDR3 has 13 amino acids. V was pared by 2 bases and J by 7 bases, with 10 bases between. Per germline, CDR1 MNHEY and CDR2 SVGAGI. This entry is derived from a study of blood T cells in healthy people across ages. Study conclusions and caveats: Estimated diversity that came from one million T cells was considered an underestimate.

These same data were also listed under a study on T cells of mothers and their children. As that report states: Reads obtained per mother exceeded 8.5 million TCR beta CDR3 reads, with roughly 3 million obtained per child. Slightly higher overlap, not significant, was seen in related mother-child pairs than in unrelated pairs.

The genes are TRBV6-5 and TRBJ2-3; D unclear. Material: blood. The TCR originated in a boy between 10 and 17 years old in good health. CDR3 sequence (DNA): TGTGCCAGCAGTTACACCCCCGAACATACGCAGTATTTT. Translation: CASSYTPEHTQYF.